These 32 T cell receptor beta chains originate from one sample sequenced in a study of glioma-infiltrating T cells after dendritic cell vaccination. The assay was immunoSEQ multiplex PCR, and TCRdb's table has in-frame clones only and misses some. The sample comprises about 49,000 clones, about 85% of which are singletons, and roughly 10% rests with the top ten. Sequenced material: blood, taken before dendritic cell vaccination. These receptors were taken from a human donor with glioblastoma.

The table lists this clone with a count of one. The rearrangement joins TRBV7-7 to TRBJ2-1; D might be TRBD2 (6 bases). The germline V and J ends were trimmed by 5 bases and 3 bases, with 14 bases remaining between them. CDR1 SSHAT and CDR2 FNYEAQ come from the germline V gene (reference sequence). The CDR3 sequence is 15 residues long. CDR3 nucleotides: TGTGCCAGCAGCCCCACGCCTAGCGACTACAATGAGCAGTTCTTC. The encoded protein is CASSPTPSDYNEQFF.

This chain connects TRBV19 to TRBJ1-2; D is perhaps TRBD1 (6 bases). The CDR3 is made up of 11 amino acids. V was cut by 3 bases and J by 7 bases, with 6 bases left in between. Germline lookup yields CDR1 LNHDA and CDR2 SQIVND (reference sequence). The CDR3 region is CASSMGAGYTF. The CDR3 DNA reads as TGTGCCAGTAGTATGGGGGCTGGCTACACCTTC.

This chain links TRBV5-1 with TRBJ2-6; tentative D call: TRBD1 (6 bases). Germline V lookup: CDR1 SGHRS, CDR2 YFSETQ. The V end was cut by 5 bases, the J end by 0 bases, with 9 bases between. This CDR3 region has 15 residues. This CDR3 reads CASSGGNSGANVLTF. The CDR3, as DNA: TGCGCCAGCAGTGGGGGCAACTCTGGGGCCAACGTCCTGACTTTC.

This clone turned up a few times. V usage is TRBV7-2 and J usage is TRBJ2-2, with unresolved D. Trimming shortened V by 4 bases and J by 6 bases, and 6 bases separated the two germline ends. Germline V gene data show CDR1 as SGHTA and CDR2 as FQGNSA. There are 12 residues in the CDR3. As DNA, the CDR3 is TGTGCCAGCAGCTCTTTATCCGGGGAGCTGTTTTTT. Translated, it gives CASSSLSGELFF.

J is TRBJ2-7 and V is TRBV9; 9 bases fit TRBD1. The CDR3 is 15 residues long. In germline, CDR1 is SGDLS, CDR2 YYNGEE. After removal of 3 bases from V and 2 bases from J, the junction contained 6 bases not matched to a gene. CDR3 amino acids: CASSARTGETYEQYF. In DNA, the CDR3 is TGTGCCAGCAGCGCCCGGACAGGGGAGACCTACGAGCAGTACTTC.

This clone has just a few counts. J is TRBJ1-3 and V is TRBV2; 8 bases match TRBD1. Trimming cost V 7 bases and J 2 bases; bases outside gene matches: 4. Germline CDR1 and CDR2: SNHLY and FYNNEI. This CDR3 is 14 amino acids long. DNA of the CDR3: TGTGCCAGCATGCGGGACAGGACTGGAAACACCATATATTTT. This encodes CASMRDRTGNTIYF.

The CDR3 sequence is CASNGQAGTGELFF. In DNA, the CDR3 is TGCGCCAGCAACGGACAGGCGGGGACCGGGGAGCTGTTTTTT. This chain joins TRBV10-2 and TRBJ2-2, with a weak D call TRBD1 (7 bases). Trimming shortened V by 7 bases and J by 5 bases, and 14 bases separated the two germline ends. There are 14 residues in the CDR3. CDR1 is WSHSY, CDR2 SAAADI, per germline.

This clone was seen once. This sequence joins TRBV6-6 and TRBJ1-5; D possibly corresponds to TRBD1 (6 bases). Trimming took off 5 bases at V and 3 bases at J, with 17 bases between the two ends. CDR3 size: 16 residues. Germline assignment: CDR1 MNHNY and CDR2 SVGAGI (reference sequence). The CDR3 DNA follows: TGTGCCAGCAGTGCAGGGGTCGGTGCCGACAATCAGCCCCAGCATTTT. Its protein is CASSAGVGADNQPQHF.

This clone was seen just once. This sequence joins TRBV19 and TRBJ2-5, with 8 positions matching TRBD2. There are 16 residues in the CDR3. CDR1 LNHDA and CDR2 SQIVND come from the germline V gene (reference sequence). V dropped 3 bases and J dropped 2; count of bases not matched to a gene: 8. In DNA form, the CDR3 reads TGTGCCAGTAGTATGTTTAGCGGGGCTCTACAAGAGACCCAGTACTTC. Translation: CASSMFSGALQETQYF.

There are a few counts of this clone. As DNA, the CDR3 is TGTGCCAGCAGCTTATTTCCGGACAGGGCCTACAATGAGCAGTTCTTC. Amino acid sequence: CASSLFPDRAYNEQFF. The V gene is TRBV11-2, the J gene TRBJ2-1, with TRBD1 matching over 8 bases. The germline gives CDR1 SGHAT, CDR2 FQNNGV. The CDR3 is 16 amino acids. With V trimmed by 2 bases and J by 2 bases, 5 bases remained unmatched.

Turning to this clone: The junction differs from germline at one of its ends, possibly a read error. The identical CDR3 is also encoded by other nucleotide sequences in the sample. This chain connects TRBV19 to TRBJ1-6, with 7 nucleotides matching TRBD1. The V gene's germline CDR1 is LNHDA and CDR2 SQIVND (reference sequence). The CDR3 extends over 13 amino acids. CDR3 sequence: CATDTGDNSPLHF. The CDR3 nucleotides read TGTGCCACCGATACAGGGGATAATTCCCCCCTCCACTTT.

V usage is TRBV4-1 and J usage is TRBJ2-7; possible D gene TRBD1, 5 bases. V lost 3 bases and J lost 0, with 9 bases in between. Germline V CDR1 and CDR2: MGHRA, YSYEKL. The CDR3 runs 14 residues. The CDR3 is CASSQSTASYEQYF. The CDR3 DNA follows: TGCGCCAGCAGCCAGTCGACAGCCTCCTACGAGCAGTACTTC.

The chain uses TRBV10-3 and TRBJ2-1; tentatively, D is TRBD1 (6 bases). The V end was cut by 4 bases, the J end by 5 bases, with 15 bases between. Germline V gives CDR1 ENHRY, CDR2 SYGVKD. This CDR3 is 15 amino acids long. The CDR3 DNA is TGTGCCATCAGTGTGGGGGTAGGGACAAACAATGAGCAGTTCTTC. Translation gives CAISVGVGTNNEQFF.

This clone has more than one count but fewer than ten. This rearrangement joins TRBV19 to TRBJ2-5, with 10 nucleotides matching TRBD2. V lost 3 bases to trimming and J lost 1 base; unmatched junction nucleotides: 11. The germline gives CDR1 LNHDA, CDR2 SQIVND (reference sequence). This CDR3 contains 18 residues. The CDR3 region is CASSISRWTSGGQETQYF. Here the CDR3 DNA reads TGTGCCAGTAGTATTTCCCGTTGGACTAGCGGCGGCCAAGAGACCCAGTACTTC. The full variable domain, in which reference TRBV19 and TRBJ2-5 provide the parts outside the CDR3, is DGGITQSPKYLFRKEGQNVTLSCEQNLNHDAMYWYRQDPGQGLRLIYYSQIVNDFQKGDIAEGYSVSREKKESFPLTVTSAQKNPTAFYLCASSISRWTSGGQETQYFGPGTRLLVL.

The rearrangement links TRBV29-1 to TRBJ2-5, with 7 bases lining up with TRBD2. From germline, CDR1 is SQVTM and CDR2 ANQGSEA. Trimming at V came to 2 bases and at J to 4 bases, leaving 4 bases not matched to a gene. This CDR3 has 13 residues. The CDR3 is CSVESSGGETQYF. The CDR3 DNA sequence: TGCAGCGTTGAATCATCGGGAGGAGAGACCCAGTACTTC.

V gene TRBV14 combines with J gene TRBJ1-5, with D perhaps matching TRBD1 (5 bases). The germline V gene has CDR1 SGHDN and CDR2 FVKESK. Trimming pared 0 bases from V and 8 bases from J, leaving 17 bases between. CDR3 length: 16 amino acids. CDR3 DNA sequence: TGTGCCAGCAGCCAAGATTACACGGGGGGGAGCAAGCCCCAGCATTTT. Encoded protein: CASSQDYTGGSKPQHF.

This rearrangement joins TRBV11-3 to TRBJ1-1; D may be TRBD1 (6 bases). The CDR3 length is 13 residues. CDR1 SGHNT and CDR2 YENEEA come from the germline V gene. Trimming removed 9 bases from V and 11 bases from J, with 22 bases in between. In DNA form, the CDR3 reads TGTGCCAGGATACAGGGCTTGTTGGCTAGGGCTTTCTTT. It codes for CARIQGLLARAFF.

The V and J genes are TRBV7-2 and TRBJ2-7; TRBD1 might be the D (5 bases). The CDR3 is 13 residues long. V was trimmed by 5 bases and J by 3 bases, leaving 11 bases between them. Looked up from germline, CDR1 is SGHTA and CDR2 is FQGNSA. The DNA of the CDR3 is TGTGCCAGCAGCCCAAGGGGTTTCTACGAGCAGTACTTC. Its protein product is CASSPRGFYEQYF.

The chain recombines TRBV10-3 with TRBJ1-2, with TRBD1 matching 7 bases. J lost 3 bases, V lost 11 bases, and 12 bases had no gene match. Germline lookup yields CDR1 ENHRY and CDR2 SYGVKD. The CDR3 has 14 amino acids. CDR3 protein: CASKKGQGDYGYTF. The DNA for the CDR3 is TGTGCCTCCAAGAAAGGGCAGGGGGACTATGGCTACACCTTC.

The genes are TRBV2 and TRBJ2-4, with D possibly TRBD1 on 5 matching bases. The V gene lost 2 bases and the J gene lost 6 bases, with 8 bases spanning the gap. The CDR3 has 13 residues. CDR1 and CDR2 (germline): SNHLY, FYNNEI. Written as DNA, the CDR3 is TGTGCCAGCAGTGAATACCAGGGAAACATTCAGTACTTC. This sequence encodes CASSEYQGNIQYF.

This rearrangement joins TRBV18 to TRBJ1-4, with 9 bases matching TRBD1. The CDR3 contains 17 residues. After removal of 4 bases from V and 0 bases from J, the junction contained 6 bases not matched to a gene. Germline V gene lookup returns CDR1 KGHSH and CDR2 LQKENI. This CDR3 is CASSLQGASATNEKLFF. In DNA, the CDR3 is TGTGCCAGCTCACTACAGGGGGCGTCTGCAACTAATGAAAAACTGTTTTTT.

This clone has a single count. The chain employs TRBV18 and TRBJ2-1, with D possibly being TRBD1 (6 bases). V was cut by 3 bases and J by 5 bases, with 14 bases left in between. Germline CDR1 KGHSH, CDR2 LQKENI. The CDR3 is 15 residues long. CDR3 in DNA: TGTGCCAGCTCACCCAGGGGAGAGGGAAACAATGAGCAGTTCTTC. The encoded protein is CASSPRGEGNNEQFF.

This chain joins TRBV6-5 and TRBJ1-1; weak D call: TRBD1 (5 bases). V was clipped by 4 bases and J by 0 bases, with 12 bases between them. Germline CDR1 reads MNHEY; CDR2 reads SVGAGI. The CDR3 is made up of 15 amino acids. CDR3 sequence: CASSLRQLMNTEAFF. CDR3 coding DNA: TGTGCCAGCAGTTTACGACAGCTCATGAACACTGAAGCTTTCTTT.

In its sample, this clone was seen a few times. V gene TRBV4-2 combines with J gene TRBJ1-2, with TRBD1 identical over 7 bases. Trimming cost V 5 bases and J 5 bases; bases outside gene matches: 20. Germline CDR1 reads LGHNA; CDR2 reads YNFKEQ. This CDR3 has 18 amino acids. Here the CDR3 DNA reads TGTGCCAGCAGCTTTAGGTCTACCGTCCCCGGGGACAGATATGGCTACACCTTC. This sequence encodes CASSFRSTVPGDRYGYTF.

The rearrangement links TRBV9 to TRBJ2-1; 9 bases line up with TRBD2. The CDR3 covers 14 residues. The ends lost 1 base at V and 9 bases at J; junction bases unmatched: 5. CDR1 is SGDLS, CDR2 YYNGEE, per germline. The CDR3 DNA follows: TGTGCCAGCAGCGTACGGGATAGCGGGGGTGAGCAGTTCTTC. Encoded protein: CASSVRDSGGEQFF.

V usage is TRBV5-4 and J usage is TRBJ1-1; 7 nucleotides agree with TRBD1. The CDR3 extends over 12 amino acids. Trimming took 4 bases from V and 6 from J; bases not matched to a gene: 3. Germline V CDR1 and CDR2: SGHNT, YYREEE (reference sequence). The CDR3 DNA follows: TGTGCCAGCAGCAACAGGGGTTCTGAAGCTTTCTTT. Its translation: CASSNRGSEAFF.

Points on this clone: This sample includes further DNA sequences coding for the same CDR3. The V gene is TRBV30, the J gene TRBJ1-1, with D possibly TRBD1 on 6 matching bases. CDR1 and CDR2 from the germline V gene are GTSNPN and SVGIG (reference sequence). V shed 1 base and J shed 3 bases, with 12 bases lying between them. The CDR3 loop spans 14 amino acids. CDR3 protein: CAWSGLQGDTEAFF. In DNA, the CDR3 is TGTGCCTGGAGTGGATTACAGGGAGACACTGAAGCTTTCTTT.

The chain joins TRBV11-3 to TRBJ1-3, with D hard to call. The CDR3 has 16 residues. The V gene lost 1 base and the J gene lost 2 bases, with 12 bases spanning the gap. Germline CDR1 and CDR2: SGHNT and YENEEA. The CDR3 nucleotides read TGTGCCAGCAGCTTAGTTCTTTCCGCAGCTGGAAACACCATATATTTT. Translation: CASSLVLSAAGNTIYF.

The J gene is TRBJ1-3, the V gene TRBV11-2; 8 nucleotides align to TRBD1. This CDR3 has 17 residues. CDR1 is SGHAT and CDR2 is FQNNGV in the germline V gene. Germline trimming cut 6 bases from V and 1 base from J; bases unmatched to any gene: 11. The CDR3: CASRGGTGRRSGNTIYF. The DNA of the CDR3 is TGTGCCAGCAGGGGGGGGACAGGTAGAAGATCTGGAAACACCATATATTTT.

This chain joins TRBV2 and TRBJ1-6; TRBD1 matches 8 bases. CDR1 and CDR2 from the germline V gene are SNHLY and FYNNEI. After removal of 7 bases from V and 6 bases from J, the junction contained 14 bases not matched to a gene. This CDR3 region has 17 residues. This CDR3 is CASILIGQGNGNSPLHF. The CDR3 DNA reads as TGTGCCAGCATCCTAATCGGACAGGGAAACGGTAATTCACCCCTCCACTTT. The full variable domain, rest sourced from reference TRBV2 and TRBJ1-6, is EPEVTQTPSHQVTQMGQEVILRCVPISNHLYFYWYRQILGQKVEFLVSFYNNEISEKSEIFDDQFSVERPDGSNFTLKIRSTKLEDSAMYFCASILIGQGNGNSPLHFGNGTRLTVT.

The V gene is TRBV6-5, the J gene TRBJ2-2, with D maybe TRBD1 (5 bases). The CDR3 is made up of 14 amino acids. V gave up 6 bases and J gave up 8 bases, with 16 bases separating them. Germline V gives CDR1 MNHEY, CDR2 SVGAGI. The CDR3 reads CASRMDNVMGELFF. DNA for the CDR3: TGTGCCAGCAGAATGGACAATGTGATGGGGGAGCTGTTTTTT.

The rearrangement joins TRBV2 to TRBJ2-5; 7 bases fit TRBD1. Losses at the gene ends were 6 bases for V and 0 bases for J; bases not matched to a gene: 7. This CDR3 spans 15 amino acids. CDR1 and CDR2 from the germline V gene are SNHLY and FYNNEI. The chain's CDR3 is CASRGTESYQETQYF. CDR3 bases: TGTGCCAGCAGGGGGACAGAAAGTTACCAAGAGACCCAGTACTTC.